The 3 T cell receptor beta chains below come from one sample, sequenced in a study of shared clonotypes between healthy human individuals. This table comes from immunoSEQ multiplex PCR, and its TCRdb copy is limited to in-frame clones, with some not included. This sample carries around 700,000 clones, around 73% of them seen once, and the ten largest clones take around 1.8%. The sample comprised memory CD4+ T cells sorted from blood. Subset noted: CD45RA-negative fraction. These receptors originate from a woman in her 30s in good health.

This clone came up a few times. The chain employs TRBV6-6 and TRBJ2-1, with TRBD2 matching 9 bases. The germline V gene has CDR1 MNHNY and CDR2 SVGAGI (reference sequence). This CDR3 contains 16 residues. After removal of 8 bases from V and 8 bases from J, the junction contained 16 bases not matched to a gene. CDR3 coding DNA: TGTGCCAGCTTTCCCCAGGGGCTAGCGGGATCTTATGAGCAGTTCTTC. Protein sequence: CASFPQGLAGSYEQFF.

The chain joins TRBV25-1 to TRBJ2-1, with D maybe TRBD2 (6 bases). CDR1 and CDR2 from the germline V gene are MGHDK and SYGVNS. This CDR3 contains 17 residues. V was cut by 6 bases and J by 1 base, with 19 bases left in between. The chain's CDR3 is CASSPKQERASYNEQFF. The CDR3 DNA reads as TGTGCCAGCAGCCCCAAGCAGGAGCGGGCATCCTACAATGAGCAGTTCTTC.

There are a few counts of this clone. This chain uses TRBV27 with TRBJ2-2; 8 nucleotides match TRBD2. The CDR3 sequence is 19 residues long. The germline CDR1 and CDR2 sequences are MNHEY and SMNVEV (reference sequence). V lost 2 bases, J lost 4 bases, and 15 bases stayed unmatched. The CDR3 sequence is CASSLSSGTVTGPTGELFF. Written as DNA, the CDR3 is TGTGCCAGCAGTTTAAGTAGCGGGACGGTGACTGGGCCCACCGGGGAGCTGTTTTTT.